This is a list of T cell receptor beta chains from one sample in a study of identical twins. TCRdb re-derived calls from the 5' RACE reads in MiXCR, one entry per CDR3 protein. The sample shows some 630,000 distinct CDR3 sequences, around 7.4% of them seen only once. These data also featured in a second study, about yellow fever vaccine responses in identical twins.

Sequenced sample: PBMCs. The receptor source for this set is a woman aged 18-29 years in good health. Each CDR3 is given with its conserved first and last residue. A D gene is named only where the DNA matches it firmly. Expanded clones get a size class; other rows say once, few or many, or leave the size out.

CDR3aa	CDR3nt	d_gene	abundance	v_gene	j_gene
CASSLAQGYSYNEQFF	TGTGCCAGCAGCTTGGCGCAGGGGTACTCCTACAATGAGCAGTTCTTC	NA	NA	TRBV5-8	TRBJ2-1
CASSQASGAYEQYF	TGCGCCAGCAGCCAGGCTAGCGGGGCCTACGAGCAGTACTTC	TRBD2	NA	TRBV4-1	TRBJ2-7
CASSLARDTLNTEAFF	TGTGCCAGCAGTTTAGCCCGGGACACCCTGAACACTGAAGCTTTCTTT	NA	NA	TRBV28	TRBJ1-1
CATSDPGMSSYNEQFF	TGTGCCACCAGTGACCCCGGGATGAGCTCCTACAATGAGCAGTTCTTC	NA	many	TRBV24-1	TRBJ2-1
CASKSSGLLDGELFF	TGTGCCAGCAAGTCATCCGGGCTCTTAGACGGGGAGCTGTTTTTT	NA	few	TRBV27	TRBJ2-2
CASSEQGDDGYTF	TGTGCCAGCAGTGAACAGGGAGATGATGGCTACACCTTC	NA	NA	TRBV6-1	TRBJ1-2
CASSSSGRANEQFF	TGTGCCAGCAGTTCCAGCGGGAGGGCAAATGAGCAGTTCTTC	TRBD2	NA	TRBV6-5	TRBJ2-1
CASTLDGNEQFF	TGTGCCAGTACATTGGACGGGAATGAGCAGTTCTTC	NA	many	TRBV19	TRBJ2-1
CSAREAKQPQHF	TGCAGTGCTAGAGAAGCTAAACAGCCCCAGCATTTT	NA	few	TRBV20-1	TRBJ1-5
CASTLGGVNQPQHF	TGTGCCAGCACCCTGGGGGGGGTCAATCAGCCCCAGCATTTT	NA	NA	TRBV12-3/TRBV12-4	TRBJ1-5
CASSFGNWNTGELFF	TGTGCCAGCAGCTTCGGAAATTGGAACACCGGGGAGCTGTTTTTT	NA	NA	TRBV7-6	TRBJ2-2
CSVKPLAGGSNEQFF	TGCAGCGTTAAACCGCTAGCGGGAGGGAGCAATGAGCAGTTCTTC	TRBD2	few	TRBV29-1	TRBJ2-1
CASSYLEDNDNSPLHF	TGTGCCAGCAGTTACTTGGAGGATAACGACAATTCACCCCTCCACTTT	NA	many	TRBV6-5	TRBJ1-6
CSVVPHGTGNTGELFF	TGCAGCGTCGTACCCCATGGGACAGGGAACACCGGGGAGCTGTTTTTT	TRBD1	NA	TRBV29-1	TRBJ2-2
CASNGHGSNEQFF	TGTGCCAGCAACGGCCATGGGAGCAATGAGCAGTTCTTC	NA	NA	TRBV2	TRBJ2-1
CASSLGVRIQETQYF	TGTGCCAGCAGCTTAGGAGTTCGTATCCAAGAGACCCAGTACTTC	NA	NA	TRBV7-8	TRBJ2-5
CSVAHLVETQYF	TGCAGCGTCGCTCACCTCGTGGAGACCCAGTACTTC	NA	NA	TRBV29-1	TRBJ2-5
CSARGWRGRHQANQPQHF	TGCAGTGCTAGAGGTTGGAGGGGGCGGCATCAGGCTAATCAGCCCCAGCATTTT	TRBD1	NA	TRBV20-1	TRBJ1-5
CASIRTANTEAFF	TGTGCCAGTATAAGGACAGCGAACACTGAAGCTTTCTTT	NA	few	TRBV7-8	TRBJ1-1
CASSQQGLAKNIQYF	TGTGCCAGCAGCCAACAAGGACTAGCCAAAAACATTCAGTACTTC	NA	many	TRBV14	TRBJ2-4